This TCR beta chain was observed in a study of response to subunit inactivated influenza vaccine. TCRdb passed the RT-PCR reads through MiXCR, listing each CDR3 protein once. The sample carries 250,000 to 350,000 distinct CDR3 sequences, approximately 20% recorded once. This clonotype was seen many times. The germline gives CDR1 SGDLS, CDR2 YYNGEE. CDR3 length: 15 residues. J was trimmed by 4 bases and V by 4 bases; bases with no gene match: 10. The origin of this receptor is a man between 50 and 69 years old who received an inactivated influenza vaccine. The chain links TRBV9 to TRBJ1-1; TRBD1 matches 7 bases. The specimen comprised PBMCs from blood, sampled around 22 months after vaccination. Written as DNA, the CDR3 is TGTGCCAGCAGCCCGAGAGGGACAGCAACCACTGAAGCTTTCTTT. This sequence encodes CASSPRGTATTEAFF.